This T cell receptor beta chain is drawn from a study of T cell repertoires in aging, cancer and after chemotherapy. On the study more broadly: Patients with glioblastoma brain tumors were sampled before and after temozolomide-based therapy.

This clonotype qualifies as medium-sized. What it recognizes is unknown. Rearranged V-D-J TRB sequences were amplified with a mixed TRB-A/B primer pool. TCRdb processed the multiplex PCR reads anew with MiXCR; each CDR3 protein has one entry. This sample has some 1,100 distinct CDR3 sequences, with roughly 33% found just once. Germline CDR1 MNHEY, CDR2 SMNVEV (reference sequence). The V and J ends lost 10 bases and 4 bases respectively, with 16 bases between them. This CDR3 has 14 amino acids. General study results and limits: Immunological memory after chemotherapy cannot be judged from the repertoire data. In cancer patients, declining TCR diversity with age involved lost richness and lost evenness.

Amplification of TCR beta used genomic DNA extracted from peripheral blood. The rearrangement links TRBV27 to TRBJ2-2, with D possibly being TRBD1 (6 bases). This receptor was obtained from a human donor with a solid tumor. Source material: blood. As DNA, the CDR3 is TGTGCCACCAGCCTGGGGGCCAGCACCGGGGAGCTGTTTTTT. Translating gives CATSLGASTGELFF.